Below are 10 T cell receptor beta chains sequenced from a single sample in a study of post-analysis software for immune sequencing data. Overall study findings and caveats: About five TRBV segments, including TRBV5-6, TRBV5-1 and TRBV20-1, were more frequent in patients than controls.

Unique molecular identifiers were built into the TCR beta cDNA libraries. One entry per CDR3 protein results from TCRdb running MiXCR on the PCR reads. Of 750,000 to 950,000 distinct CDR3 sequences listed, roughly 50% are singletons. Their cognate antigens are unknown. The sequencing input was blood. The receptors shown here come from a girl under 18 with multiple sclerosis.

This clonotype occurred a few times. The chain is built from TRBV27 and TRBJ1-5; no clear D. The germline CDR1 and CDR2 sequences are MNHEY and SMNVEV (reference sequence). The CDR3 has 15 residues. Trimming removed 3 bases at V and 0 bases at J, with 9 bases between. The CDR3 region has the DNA TGTGCCAGCAGTTTCTCCCCCTATAGCAATCAGCCCCAGCATTTT. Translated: CASSFSPYSNQPQHF.

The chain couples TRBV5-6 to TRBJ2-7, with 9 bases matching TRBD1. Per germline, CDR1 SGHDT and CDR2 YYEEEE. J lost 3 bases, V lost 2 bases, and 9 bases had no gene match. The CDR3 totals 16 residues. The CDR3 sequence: CASSFTGTGTYYEQYF. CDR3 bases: TGTGCCAGCAGCTTCACTGGGACAGGGACATACTACGAGCAGTACTTC. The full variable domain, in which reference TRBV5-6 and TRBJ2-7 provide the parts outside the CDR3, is DAGVTQSPTHLIKTRGQQVTLRCSPKSGHDTVSWYQQALGQGPQFIFQYYEEEERQRGNFPDRFSGHQFPNYSSELNVNALLLGDSALYLCASSFTGTGTYYEQYFGPGTRLTVT.

The CDR3 bases are TGCGCCAGCAGCTGGGACAGGAAATACGAGCAGTACTTC. Translating it yields CASSWDRKYEQYF. The V gene is TRBV5-1, the J gene TRBJ2-7, with 8 positions matching TRBD1. J was trimmed by 4 bases and V by 3 bases; bases with no gene match: 3. Germline V CDR1 and CDR2: SGHRS, YFSETQ. The CDR3 is 13 residues long.

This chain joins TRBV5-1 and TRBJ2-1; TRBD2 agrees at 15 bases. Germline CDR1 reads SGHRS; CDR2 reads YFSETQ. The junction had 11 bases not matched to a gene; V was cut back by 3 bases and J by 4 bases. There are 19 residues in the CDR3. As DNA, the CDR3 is TGCGCCAGCAGCTGGGATCCCGGGACTAGCGGGAGGAGTTACAATGAGCAGTTCTTC. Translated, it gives CASSWDPGTSGRSYNEQFF.

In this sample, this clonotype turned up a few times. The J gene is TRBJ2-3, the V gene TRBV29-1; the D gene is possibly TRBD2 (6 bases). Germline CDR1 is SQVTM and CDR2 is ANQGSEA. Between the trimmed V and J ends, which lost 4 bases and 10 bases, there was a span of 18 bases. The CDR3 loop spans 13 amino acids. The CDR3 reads CSVVRPGGDAQYF. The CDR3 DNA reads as TGCAGCGTTGTTAGACCCGGCGGGGACGCGCAGTATTTT.

CDR3 residues: CSAWTRGAYEQYF. CDR3 sequence (DNA): TGCAGTGCTTGGACCAGGGGGGCCTACGAGCAGTACTTC. The chain recombines TRBV20-1 with TRBJ2-7; D is possibly TRBD1 (7 bases). This CDR3 is built from 13 residues. Looked up from germline, CDR1 is DFQATT and CDR2 is SNEGSKA (reference sequence). Trimming took 5 bases from V and 2 from J, leaving 13 bases between them.

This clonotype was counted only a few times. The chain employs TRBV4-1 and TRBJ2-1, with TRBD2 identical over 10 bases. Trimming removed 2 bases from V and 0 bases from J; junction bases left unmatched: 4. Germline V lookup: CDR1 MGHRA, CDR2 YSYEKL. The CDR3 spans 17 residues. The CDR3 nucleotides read TGCGCCAGCAGCCAACCAACTAGCGGGGTCTCCTACAATGAGCAGTTCTTC. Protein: CASSQPTSGVSYNEQFF.

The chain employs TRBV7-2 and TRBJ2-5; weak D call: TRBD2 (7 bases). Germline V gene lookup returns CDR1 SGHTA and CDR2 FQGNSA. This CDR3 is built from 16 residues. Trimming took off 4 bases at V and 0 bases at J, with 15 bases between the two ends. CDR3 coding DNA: TGTGCCAGCAGCTATCGGCCGCGGGGGCACCAAGAGACCCAGTACTTC. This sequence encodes CASSYRPRGHQETQYF.

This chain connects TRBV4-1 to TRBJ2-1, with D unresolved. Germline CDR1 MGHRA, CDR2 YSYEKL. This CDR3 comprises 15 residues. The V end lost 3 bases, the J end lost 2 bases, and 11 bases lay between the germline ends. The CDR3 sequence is CASSHLDSPYNEQFF. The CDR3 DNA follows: TGCGCCAGCAGCCACCTAGATTCCCCCTACAATGAGCAGTTCTTC.

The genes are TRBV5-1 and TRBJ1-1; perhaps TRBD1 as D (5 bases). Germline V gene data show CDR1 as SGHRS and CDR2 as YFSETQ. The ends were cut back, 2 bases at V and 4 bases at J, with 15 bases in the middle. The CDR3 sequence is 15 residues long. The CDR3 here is CASSFGVGEATEAFF. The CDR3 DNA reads TGCGCCAGCAGCTTCGGAGTGGGGGAGGCCACTGAAGCTTTCTTT.